The clone carrying this T cell receptor (beta chain) occurred once. Antigen: not known. Sequencing used immunoSEQ multiplex PCR; TCRdb keeps in-frame clones, though not all of them. The sample has 100,000 to 140,000 clones; 90% to 95% are singletons. The CDR3 extends over 14 amino acids. Germline CDR1 and CDR2: SGHDT and YYEEEE. The V segment lost 2 bases and the J segment 6 bases; nucleotides outside the gene matches: 4. This sample was taken from a study of T cell responses to AZD1222 COVID-19 vaccine. General study points: Clonal diversity was possibly underestimated, and the donors were mostly white British, with more females. Dominant at 160-218 and 743-854, vaccine-associated CD4 TCRs also spanned spike. Compared with day 0, the breadth and depth of the Spike-specific TCR repertoire rose significantly after two doses of AZD1222. Unmutated variant regions are reportedly the target of nearly half of TCRs that are spike-specific.

The V call is TRBV5-6, the J call TRBJ1-5; 8 bases align to TRBD1. This material consisted of peripheral blood, taken 28 days after the second AZD1222 dose. The sequence derives from an adult who received the AZD1222 COVID-19 vaccine. CDR3 loop: CASSFGQGAQPQHF. CDR3 coding DNA: TGTGCCAGCAGCTTCGGGCAGGGGGCTCAGCCCCAGCATTTT.